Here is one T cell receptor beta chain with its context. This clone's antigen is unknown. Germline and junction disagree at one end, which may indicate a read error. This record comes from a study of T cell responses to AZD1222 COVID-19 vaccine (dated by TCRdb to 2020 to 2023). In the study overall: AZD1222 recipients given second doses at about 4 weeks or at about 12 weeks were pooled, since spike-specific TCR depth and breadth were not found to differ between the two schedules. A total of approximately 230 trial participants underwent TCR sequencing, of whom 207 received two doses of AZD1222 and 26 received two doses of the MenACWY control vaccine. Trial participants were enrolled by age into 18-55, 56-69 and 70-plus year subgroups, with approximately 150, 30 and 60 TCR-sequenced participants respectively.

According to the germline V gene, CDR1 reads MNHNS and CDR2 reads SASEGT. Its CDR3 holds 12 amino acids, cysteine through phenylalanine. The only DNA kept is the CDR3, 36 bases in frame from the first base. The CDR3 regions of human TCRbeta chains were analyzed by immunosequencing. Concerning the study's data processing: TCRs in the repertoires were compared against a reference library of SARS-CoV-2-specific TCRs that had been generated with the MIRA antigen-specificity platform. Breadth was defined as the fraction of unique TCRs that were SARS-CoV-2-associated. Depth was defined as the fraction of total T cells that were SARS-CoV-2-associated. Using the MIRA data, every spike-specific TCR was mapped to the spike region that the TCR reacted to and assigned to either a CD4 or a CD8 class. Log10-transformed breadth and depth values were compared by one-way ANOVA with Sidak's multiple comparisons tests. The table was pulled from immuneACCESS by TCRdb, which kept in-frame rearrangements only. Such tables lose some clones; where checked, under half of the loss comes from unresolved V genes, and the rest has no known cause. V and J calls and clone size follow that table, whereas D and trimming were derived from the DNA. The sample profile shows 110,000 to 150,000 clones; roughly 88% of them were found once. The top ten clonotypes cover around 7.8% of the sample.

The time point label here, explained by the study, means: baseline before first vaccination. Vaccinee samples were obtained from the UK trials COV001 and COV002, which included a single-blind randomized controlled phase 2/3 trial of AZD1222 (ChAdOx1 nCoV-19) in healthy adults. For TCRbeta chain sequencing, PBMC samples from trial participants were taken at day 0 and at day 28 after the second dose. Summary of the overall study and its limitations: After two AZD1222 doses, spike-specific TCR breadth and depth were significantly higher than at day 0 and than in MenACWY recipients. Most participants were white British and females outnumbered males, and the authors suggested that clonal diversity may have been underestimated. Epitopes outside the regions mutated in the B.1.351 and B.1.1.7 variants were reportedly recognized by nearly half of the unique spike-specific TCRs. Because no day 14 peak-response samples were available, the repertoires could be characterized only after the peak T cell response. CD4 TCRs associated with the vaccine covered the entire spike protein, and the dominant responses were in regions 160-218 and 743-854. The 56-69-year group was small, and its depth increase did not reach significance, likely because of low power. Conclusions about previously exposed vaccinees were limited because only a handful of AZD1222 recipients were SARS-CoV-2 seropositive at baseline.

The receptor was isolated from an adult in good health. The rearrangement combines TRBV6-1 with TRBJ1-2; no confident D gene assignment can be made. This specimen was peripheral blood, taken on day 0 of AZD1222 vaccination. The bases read TGTGCCAGCAGGGAAGCTAACTATGGCTACACCTTC. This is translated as CASREANYGYTF.